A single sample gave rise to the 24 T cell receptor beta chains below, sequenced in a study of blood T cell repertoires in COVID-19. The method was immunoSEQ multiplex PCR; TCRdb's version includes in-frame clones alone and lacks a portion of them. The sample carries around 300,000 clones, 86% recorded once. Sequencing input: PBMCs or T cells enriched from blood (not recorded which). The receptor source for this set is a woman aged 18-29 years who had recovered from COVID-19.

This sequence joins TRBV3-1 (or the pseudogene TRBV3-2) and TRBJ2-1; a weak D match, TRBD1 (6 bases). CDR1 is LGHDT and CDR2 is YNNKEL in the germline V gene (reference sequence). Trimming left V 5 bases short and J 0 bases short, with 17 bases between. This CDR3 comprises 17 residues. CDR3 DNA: TGTGCCAGCAGCTCTACCTCAGGACAGACCTCCTACAATGAGCAGTTCTTC. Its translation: CASSSTSGQTSYNEQFF.

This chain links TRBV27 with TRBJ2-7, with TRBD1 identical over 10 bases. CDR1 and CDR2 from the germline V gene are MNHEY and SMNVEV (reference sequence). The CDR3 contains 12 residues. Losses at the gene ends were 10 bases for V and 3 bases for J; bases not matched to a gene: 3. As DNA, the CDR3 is TGTGCCACCGGGACAGGGGTCTACGAGCAGTACTTC. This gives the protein CATGTGVYEQYF.

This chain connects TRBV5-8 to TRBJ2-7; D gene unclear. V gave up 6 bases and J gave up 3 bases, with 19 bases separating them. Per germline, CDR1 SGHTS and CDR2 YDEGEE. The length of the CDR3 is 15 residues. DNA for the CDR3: TGTGCCAGCATTCCAACCGGGTCCCAATTCTACGAGCAGTACTTC. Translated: CASIPTGSQFYEQYF.

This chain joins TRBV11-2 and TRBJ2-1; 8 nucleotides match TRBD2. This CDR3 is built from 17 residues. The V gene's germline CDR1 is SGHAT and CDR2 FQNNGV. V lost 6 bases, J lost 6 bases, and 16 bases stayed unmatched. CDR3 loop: CASRPWPAGGVGNEQFF. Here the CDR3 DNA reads TGTGCCAGCAGACCATGGCCGGCGGGGGGAGTGGGCAATGAGCAGTTCTTC.

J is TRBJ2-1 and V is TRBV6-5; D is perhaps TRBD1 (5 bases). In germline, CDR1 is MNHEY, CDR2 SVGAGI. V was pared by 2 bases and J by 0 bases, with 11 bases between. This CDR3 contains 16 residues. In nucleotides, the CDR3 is TGTGCCAGCAGTTACGGGGCGGCGTACTCCTACAATGAGCAGTTCTTC. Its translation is CASSYGAAYSYNEQFF.

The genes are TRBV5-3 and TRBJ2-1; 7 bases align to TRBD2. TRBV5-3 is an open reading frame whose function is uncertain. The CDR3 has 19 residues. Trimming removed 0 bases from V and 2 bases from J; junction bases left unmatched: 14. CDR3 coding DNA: TGTGCCAGAAGCTTGGGCATCAATCAGCGGGGTGATCCCTACAATGAGCAGTTCTTC. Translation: CARSLGINQRGDPYNEQFF.

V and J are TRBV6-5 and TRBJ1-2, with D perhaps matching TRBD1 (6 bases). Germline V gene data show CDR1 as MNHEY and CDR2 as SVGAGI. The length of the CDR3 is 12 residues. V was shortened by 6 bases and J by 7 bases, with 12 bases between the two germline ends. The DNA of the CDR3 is TGTGCCAGCAGACAGGGTAGATTTGGCTACACCTTC. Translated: CASRQGRFGYTF.

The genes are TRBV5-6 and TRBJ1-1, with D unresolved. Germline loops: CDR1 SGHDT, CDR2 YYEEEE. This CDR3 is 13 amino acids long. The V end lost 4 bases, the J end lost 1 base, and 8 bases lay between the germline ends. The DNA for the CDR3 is TGTGCCAGCAGCAGCAACAGGAACACTGAAGCTTTCTTT. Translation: CASSSNRNTEAFF. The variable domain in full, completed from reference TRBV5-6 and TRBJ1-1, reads DAGVTQSPTHLIKTRGQQVTLRCSPKSGHDTVSWYQQALGQGPQFIFQYYEEEERQRGNFPDRFSGHQFPNYSSELNVNALLLGDSALYLCASSSNRNTEAFFGQGTRLTVV.

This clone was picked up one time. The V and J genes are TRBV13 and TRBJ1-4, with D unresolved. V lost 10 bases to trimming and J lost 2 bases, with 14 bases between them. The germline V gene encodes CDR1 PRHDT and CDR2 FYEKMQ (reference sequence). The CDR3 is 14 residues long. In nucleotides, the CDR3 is TGTGCCACGCAGCGACCCCCCACTAATGAAAAACTGTTTTTT. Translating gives CATQRPPTNEKLFF.

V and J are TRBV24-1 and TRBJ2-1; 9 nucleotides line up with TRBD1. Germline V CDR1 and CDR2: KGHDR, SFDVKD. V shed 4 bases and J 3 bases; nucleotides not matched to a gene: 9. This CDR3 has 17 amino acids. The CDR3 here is CATSEPGVGQGYNEQFF. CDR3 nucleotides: TGTGCCACCAGTGAGCCGGGAGTGGGACAGGGCTACAATGAGCAGTTCTTC.

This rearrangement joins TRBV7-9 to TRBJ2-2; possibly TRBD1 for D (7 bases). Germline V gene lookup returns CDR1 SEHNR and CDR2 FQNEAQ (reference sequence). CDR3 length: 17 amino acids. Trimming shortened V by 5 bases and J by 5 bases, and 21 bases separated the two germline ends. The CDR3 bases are TGTGCCAGCAGCCGACTCACGGGGGACAGAGTTACCGGGGAGCTGTTTTTT. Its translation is CASSRLTGDRVTGELFF.

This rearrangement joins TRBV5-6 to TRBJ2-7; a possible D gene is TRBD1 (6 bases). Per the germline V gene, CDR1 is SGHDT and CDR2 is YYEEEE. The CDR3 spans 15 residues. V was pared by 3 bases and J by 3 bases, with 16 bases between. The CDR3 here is CASSSTAGVGYEQYF. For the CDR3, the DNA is TGTGCCAGCAGCTCTACGGCAGGGGTTGGCTACGAGCAGTACTTC.

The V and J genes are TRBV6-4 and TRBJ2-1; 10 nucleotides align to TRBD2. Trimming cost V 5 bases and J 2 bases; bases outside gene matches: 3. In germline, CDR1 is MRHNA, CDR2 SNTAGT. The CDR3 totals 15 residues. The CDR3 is CASSTLAGTYNEQFF. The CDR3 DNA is TGTGCCAGCAGTACACTAGCGGGAACCTACAATGAGCAGTTCTTC.

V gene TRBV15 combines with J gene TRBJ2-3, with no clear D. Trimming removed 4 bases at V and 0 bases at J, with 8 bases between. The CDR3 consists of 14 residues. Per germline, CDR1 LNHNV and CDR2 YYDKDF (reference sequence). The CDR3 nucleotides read TGTGCCACCAGCATTCTTCTTAGCACAGATACGCAGTATTTT. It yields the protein CATSILLSTDTQYF.

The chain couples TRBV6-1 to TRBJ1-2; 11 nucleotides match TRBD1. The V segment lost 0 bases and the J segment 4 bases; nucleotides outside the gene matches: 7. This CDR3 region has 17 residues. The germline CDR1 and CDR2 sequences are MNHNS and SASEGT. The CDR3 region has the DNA TGTGCCAGCAGTGAAGCCGGACAGGGGGCGAATTCCTATGGCTACACCTTC. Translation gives CASSEAGQGANSYGYTF.

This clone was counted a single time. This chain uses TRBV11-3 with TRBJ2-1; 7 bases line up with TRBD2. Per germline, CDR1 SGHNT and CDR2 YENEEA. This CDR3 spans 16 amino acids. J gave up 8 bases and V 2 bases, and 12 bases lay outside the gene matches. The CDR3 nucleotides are TGTGCCAGCAGCTTAAGGGCCGGGACTATGGGCGATGAGCAGTTCTTC. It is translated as CASSLRAGTMGDEQFF.

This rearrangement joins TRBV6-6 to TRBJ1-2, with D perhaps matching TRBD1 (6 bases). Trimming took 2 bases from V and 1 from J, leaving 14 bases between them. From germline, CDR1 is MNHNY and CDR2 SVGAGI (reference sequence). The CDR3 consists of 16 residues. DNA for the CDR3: TGTGCCAGCAGTTACAGGGGCAGGGGAGATAACTATGGCTACACCTTC. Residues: CASSYRGRGDNYGYTF.

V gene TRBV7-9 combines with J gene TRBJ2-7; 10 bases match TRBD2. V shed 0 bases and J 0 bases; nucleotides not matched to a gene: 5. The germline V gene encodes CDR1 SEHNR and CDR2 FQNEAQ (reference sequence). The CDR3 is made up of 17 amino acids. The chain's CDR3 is CASSLASASGSSYEQYF. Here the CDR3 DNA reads TGTGCCAGCAGCTTAGCTAGCGCTAGCGGGAGCTCCTACGAGCAGTACTTC. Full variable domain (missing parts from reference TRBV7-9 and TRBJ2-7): DTGVSQNPRHKITKRGQNVTFRCDPISEHNRLYWYRQTLGQGPEFLTYFQNEAQLEKSRLLSDRFSAERPKGSFSTLEIQRTEQGDSAMYLCASSLASASGSSYEQYFGPGTRLTVT.

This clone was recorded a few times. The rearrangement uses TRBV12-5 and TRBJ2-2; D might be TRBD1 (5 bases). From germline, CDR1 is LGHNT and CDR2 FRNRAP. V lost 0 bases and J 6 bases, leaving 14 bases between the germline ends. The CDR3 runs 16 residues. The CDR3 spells CASGLVPPGIPGELFF. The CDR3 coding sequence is TGTGCTAGTGGTTTGGTACCCCCAGGGATCCCCGGGGAGCTGTTTTTT.

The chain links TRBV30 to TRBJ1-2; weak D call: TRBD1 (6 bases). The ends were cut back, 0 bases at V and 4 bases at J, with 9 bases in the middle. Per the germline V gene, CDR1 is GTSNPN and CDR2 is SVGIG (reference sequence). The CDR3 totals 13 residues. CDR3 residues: CAWSVLQGYGYTF. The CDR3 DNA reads TGTGCCTGGAGTGTACTACAGGGCTATGGCTACACCTTC.

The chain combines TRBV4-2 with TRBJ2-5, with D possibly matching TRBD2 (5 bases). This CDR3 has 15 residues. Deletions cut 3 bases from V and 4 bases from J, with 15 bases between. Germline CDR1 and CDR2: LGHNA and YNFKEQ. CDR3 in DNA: TGTGCCAGCAGCCAGCCCGGACTGGATACAGAGACCCAGTACTTC. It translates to CASSQPGLDTETQYF.

Written as DNA, the CDR3 is TGCGCCAGCAGCCCCCGGGAGGTTAGGGTCGCCTATGGAAGGGGGGAGCAGTACTTC. Translated: CASSPREVRVAYGRGEQYF. This chain links TRBV5-1 with TRBJ2-7, with D possibly TRBD2 on 7 matching bases. V lost 4 bases and J lost 7, with 33 bases in between. The CDR3 contains 19 residues. Germline-derived CDR1 and CDR2 are SGHRS and YFSETQ.

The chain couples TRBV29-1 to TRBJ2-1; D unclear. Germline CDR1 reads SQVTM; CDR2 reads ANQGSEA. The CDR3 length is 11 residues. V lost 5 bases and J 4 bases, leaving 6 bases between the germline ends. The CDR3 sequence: CSVKSYNEQFF. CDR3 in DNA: TGCAGCGTTAAGAGTTACAATGAGCAGTTCTTC.

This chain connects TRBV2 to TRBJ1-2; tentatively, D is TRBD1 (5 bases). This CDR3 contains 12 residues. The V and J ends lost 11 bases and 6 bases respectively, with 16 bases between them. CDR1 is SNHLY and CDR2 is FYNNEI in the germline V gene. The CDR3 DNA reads TGTGCCTCTCCGGGGGGTTCTAATGGCTACACCTTC. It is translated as CASPGGSNGYTF.